Shown below are 5 T cell receptor beta chains from a single sample sequenced in a study of blood T cell repertoires in COVID-19. Libraries were prepared by immunoSEQ multiplex PCR; TCRdb keeps only in-frame clonotypes and omits some of them. The table shows about 390,000 clones, with 80% to 90% occurring only once. Sequencing input: PBMCs or T cells enriched from blood (not recorded which). Receptors were obtained from a woman in her forties or fifties who had recovered from COVID-19.

The chain is built from TRBV21-1 and TRBJ2-6; TRBD1, as called in the table, went unchecked against the DNA. TRBV21-1 is assigned pseudogene status. CDR3 length: 23 residues. The CDR3 is CASSDFSGQGKSQTCSGANVLTF. The DNA of the CDR3 is TGTGCCAGCAGCGACTTTTCGGGACAGGGGAAGTCCCAGACCTGCTCTGGGGCCAACGTCCTGACTTTC.

The gene calls are TRBV5-1 and TRBJ2-3; 10 nucleotides align to TRBD2. This CDR3 is built from 16 residues. Germline lookup yields CDR1 SGHRS and CDR2 YFSETQ. The trim removed 4 bases at V and 6 bases at J, leaving 11 bases unmatched. DNA for the CDR3: TGCGCCAGCAGCCTGGCCGCTAGCGGGGGAGGGGATACGCAGTATTTT. Its protein is CASSLAASGGGDTQYF.

The chain uses TRBV5-1 and TRBJ1-1; possibly TRBD1 for D (5 bases). The CDR3 spans 16 residues. The V end lost 4 bases, the J end lost 7 bases, and 23 bases lay between the germline ends. The germline CDR1 and CDR2 sequences are SGHRS and YFSETQ. This CDR3 reads CASSLDPLGGGNEAFF. The DNA for the CDR3 is TGCGCCAGCAGCCTGGATCCCCTCGGCGGGGGTAATGAAGCTTTCTTT.

The rearrangement links TRBV6-5 to TRBJ1-4; tentatively, D is TRBD1 (5 bases). Germline V lookup: CDR1 MNHEY, CDR2 SVGAGI. V lost 10 bases to trimming and J lost 8 bases, with 11 bases between them. This CDR3 is built from 11 residues. The CDR3 DNA reads TGTGCCACCCGGGGGGGAGAAAAACTGTTTTTT. It codes for CATRGGEKLFF.

This clone came up a few times. This chain links TRBV6-7 with TRBJ1-2; TRBD1 matches at 9 bases. TRBV6-7 is placed among ORFs of uncertain function. Losses at the gene ends were 5 bases for V and 4 bases for J; bases not matched to a gene: 5. This CDR3 is 14 amino acids long. CDR3 DNA sequence: TGTGCCAGCAGTCTCCGGGACAGGGTCTATGGCTACACCTTC. Its protein is CASSLRDRVYGYTF.